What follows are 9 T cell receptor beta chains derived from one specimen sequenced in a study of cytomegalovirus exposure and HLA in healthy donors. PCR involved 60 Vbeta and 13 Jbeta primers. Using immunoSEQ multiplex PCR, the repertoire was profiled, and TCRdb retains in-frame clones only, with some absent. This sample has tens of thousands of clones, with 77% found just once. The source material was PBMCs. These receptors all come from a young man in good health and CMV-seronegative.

The CDR3 sequence is CAISESGRGDRPEQFF. CDR3 nucleotide sequence: TGTGCCATCAGTGAGTCGGGTCGGGGGGACCGTCCTGAGCAGTTCTTC. The rearrangement links TRBV10-3 to TRBJ2-1; 7 bases match TRBD2. This CDR3 contains 16 residues. V was clipped by 0 bases and J by 9 bases; unmatched bases: 11. The germline V gene encodes CDR1 ENHRY and CDR2 SYGVKD.

The CDR3 DNA sequence: TGTGCCAGCAGGACAGGGGACACTGAAGCTTTCTTT. Amino acid sequence: CASRTGDTEAFF. The V call is TRBV6-6, the J call TRBJ1-1; 8 positions match TRBD1. V shed 6 bases, J shed 3 bases, and the junction held 0 bases outside the gene matches. This CDR3 has 12 residues. CDR1 is MNHNY, CDR2 SVGAGI, per germline (reference sequence).

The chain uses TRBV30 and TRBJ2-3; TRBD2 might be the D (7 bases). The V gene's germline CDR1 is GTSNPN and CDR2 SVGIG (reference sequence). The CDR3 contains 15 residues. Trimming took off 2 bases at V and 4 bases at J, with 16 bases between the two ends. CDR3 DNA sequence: TGTGCCTGGAGTCTAAGGGGGGGGAGGGCAGATACGCAGTATTTT. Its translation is CAWSLRGGRADTQYF.

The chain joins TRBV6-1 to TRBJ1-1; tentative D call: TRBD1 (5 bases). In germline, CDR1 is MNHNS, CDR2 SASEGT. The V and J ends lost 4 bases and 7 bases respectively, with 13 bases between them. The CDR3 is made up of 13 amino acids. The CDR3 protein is CASSGRGGVEAFF. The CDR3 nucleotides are TGTGCCAGCAGTGGAAGGGGTGGAGTTGAAGCTTTCTTT.

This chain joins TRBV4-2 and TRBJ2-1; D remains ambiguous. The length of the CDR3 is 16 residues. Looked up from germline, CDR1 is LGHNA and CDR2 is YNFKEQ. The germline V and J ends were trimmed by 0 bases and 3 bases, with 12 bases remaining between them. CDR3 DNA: TGTGCCAGCAGCCAAGAGTCGAGCTTCAACTACAATGAGCAGTTCTTC. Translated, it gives CASSQESSFNYNEQFF.

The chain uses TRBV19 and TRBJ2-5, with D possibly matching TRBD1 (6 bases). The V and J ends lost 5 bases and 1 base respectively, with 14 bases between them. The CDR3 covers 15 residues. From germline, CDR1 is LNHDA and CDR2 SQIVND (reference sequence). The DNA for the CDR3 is TGTGCCAGTAGTGGGTTGCAGGGGACCCAAGAGACCCAGTACTTC. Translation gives CASSGLQGTQETQYF.

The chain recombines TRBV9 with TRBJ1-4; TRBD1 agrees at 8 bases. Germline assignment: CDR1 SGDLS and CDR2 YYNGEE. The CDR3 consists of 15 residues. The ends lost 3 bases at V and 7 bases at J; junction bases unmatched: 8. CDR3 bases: TGTGCCAGCAGCGCCACCGGGACAGGCCGTGAAAAACTGTTTTTT. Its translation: CASSATGTGREKLFF. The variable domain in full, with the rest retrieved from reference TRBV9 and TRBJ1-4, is DSGVTQTPKHLITATGQRVTLRCSPRSGDLSVYWYQQSLDQGLQFLIQYYNGEERAKGNILERFSAQQFPDLHSELNLSSLELGDSALYFCASSATGTGREKLFFGSGTQLSVL.

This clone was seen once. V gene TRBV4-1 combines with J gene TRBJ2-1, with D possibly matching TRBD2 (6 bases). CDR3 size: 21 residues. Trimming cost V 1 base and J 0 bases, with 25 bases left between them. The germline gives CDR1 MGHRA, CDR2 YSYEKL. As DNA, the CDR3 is TGCGCCAGCAGCCAAGCTCGGGGTGACCGGGGGATCAGTAGCTCCTACAATGAGCAGTTCTTC. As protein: CASSQARGDRGISSSYNEQFF.

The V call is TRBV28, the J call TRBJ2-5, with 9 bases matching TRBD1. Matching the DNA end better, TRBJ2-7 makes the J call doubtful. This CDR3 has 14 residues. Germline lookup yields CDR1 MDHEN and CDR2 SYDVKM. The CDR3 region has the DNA TGTGCCAGCAGTTGGACAGGGGAATCCTACGAGCAGTACTTC. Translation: CASSWTGESYEQYF.